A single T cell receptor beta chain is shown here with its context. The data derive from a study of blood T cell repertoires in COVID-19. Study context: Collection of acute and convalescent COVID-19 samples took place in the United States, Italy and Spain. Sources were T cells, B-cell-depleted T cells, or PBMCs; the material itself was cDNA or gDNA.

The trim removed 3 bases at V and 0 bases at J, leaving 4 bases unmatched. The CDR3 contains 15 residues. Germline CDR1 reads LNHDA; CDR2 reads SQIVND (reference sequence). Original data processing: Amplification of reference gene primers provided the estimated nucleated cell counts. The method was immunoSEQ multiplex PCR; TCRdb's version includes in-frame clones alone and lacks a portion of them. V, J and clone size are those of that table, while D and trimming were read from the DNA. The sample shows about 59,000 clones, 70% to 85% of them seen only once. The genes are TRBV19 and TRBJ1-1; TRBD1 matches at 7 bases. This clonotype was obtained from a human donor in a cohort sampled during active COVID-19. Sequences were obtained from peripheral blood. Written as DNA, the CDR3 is TGTGCCAGTAGTATTCCAGGGGGGATGAACACTGAAGCTTTCTTT. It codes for CASSIPGGMNTEAFF.